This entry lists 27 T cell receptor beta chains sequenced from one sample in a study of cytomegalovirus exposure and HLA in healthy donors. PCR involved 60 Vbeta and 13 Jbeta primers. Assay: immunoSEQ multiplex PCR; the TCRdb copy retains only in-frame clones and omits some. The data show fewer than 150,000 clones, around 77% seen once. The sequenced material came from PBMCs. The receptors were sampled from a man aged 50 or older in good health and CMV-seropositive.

CDR3 protein: CASSHRRDRAGLGTEAFF. CDR3 coding DNA: TGCGCCAGCAGCCACCGACGGGACAGGGCAGGCCTAGGGACTGAAGCTTTCTTT. The gene calls are TRBV4-3 and TRBJ1-1; 9 bases agree with TRBD1. This CDR3 is 18 amino acids long. The ends lost 3 bases at V and 5 bases at J; junction bases unmatched: 16. Germline V gene lookup returns CDR1 LGHNA and CDR2 YSLEER.

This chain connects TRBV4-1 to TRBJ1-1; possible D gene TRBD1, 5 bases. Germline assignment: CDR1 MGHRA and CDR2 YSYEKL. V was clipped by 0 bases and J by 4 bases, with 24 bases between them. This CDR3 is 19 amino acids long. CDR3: CASSQDPRFSGRVSTEAFF. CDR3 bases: TGCGCCAGCAGCCAAGATCCCCGCTTCTCAGGGAGGGTGTCCACTGAAGCTTTCTTT.

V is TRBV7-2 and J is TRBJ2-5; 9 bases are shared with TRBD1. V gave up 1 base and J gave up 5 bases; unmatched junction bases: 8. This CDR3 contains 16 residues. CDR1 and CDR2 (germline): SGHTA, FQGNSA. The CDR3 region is CASSLVLDRGGETQYF. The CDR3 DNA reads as TGTGCCAGCAGCTTAGTTCTGGACAGGGGTGGTGAGACCCAGTACTTC.

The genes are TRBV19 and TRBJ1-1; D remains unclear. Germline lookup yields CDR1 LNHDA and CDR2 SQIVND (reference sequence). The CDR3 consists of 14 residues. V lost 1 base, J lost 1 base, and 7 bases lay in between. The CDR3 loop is CASSIVRPNTEAFF. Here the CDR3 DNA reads TGTGCCAGTAGTATAGTGAGGCCGAACACTGAAGCTTTCTTT.

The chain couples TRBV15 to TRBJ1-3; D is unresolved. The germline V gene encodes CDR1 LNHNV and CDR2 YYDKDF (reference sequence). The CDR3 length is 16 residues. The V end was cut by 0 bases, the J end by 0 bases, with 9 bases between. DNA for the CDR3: TGTGCCACCAGCAGAGATGTTCCAGTCTCTGGAAACACCATATATTTT. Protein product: CATSRDVPVSGNTIYF.

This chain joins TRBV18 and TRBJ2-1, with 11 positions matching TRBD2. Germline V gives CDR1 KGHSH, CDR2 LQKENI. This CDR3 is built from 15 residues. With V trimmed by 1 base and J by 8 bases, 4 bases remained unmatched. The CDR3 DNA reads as TGTGCCAGCTCACCACGGCTAGCGGGGGGCGATGAGCAGTTCTTC. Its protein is CASSPRLAGGDEQFF.

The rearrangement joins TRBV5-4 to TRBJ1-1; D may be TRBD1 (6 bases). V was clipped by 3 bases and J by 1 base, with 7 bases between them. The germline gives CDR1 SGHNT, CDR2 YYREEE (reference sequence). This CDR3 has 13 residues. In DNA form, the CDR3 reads TGTGCCAGCAGCTCGGGACAGAACACTGAAGCTTTCTTT. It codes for CASSSGQNTEAFF.

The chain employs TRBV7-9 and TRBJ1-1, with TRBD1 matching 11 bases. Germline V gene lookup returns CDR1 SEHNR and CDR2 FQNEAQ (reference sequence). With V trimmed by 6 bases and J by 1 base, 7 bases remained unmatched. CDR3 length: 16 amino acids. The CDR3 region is CASSNGQGASNTEAFF. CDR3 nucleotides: TGTGCCAGCAGTAATGGACAGGGGGCCTCGAACACTGAAGCTTTCTTT. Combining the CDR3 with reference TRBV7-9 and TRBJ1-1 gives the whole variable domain DTGVSQNPRHKITKRGQNVTFRCDPISEHNRLYWYRQTLGQGPEFLTYFQNEAQLEKSRLLSDRFSAERPKGSFSTLEIQRTEQGDSAMYLCASSNGQGASNTEAFFGQGTRLTVV.

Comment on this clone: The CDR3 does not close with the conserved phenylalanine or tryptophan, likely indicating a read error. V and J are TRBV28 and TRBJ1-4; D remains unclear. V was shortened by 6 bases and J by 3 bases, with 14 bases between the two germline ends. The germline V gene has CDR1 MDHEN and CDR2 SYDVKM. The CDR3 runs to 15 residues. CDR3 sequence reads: CASSPPARANEKLFL. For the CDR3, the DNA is TGTGCCAGCAGCCCCCCTGCGAGGGCTAATGAAAAACTGTTTCTT.

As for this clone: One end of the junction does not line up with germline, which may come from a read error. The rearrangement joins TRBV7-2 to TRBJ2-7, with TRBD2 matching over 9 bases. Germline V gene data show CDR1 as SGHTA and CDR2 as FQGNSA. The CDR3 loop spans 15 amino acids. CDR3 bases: TGTGCCAGCAGTTTAGCGGGAGCACCCTCCTACGAGCAGTACTTC. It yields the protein CASSLAGAPSYEQYF. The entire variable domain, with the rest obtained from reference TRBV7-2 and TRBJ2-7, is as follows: GAGVSQSPSNKVTEKGKDVELRCDPISGHTALYWYRQSLGQGLEFLIYFQGNSAPDKSGLPSDRFSAERTGGSVSTLTIQRTQQEDSAVYLCASSLAGAPSYEQYFGPGTRLTVT.

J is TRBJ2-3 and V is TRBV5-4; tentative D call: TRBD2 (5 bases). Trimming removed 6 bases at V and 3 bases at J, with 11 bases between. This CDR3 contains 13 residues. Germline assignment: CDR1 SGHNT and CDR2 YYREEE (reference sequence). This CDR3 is CASTTSGTDTQYF. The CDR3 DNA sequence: TGTGCCAGCACCACCTCGGGGACAGATACGCAGTATTTT.

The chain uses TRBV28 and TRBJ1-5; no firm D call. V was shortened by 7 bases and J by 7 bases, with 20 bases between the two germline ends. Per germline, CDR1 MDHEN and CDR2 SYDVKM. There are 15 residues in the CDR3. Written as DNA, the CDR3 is TGTGCCAGCACTCTAGGGAGGACGCCTCGGCAGCCCCAGCATTTT. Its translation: CASTLGRTPRQPQHF.

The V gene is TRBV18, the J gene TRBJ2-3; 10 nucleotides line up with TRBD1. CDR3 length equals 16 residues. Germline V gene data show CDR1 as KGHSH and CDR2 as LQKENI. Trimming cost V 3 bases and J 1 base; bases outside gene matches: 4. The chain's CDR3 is CASSPYGTGGTDTQYF. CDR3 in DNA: TGTGCCAGCTCACCGTACGGGACAGGGGGCACAGATACGCAGTATTTT. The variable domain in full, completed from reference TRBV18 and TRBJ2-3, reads NAGVMQNPRHLVRRRGQEARLRCSPMKGHSHVYWYRQLPEEGLKFMVYLQKENIIDESGMPKERFSAEFPKEGPSILRIQQVVRGDSAAYFCASSPYGTGGTDTQYFGPGTRLTVL.

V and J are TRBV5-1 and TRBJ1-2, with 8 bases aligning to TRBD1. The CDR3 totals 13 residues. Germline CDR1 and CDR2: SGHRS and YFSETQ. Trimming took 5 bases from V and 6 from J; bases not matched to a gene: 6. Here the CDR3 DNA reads TGCGCCAGCAGAGTGGACAGGGAGCATGGCTACACCTTC. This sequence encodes CASRVDREHGYTF.

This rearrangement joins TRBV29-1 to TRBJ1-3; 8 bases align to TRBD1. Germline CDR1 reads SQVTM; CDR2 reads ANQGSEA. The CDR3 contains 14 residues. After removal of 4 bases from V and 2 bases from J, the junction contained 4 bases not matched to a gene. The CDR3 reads CSVAGQGAGNTIYF. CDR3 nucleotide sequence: TGCAGCGTTGCCGGACAGGGCGCTGGAAACACCATATATTTT.

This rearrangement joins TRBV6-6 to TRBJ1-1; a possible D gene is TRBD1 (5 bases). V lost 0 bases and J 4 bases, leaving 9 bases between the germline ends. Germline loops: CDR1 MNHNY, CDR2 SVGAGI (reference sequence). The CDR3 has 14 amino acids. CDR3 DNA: TGTGCCAGCAGTTACTCGATACAGGTCACTGAAGCTTTCTTT. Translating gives CASSYSIQVTEAFF.

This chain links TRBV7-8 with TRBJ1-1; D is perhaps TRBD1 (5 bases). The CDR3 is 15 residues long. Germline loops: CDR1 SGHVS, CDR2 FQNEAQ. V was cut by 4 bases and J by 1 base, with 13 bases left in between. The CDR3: CASSYFLQGNTEAFF. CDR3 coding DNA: TGTGCCAGCAGCTACTTCCTCCAGGGGAACACTGAAGCTTTCTTT. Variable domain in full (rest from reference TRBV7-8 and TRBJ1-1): GAGVSQSPRYKVAKRGQDVALRCDPISGHVSLFWYQQALGQGPEFLTYFQNEAQLDKSGLPSDRFFAERPEGSVSTLKIQRTQQEDSAVYLCASSYFLQGNTEAFFGQGTRLTVV.

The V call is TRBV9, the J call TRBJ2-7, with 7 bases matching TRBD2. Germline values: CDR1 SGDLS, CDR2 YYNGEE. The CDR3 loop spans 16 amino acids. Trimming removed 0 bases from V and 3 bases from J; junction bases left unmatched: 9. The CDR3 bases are TGTGCCAGCAGCGTAGAGGGAGGGTCTCACGGCTACGAGCAGTACTTC. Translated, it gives CASSVEGGSHGYEQYF.

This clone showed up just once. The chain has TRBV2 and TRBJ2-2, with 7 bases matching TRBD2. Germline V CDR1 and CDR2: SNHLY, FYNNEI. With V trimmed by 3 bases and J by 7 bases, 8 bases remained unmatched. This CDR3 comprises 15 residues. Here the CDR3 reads CASSEVTGGYGELFF. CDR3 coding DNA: TGTGCCAGCAGTGAGGTCACGGGGGGATACGGGGAGCTGTTTTTT.

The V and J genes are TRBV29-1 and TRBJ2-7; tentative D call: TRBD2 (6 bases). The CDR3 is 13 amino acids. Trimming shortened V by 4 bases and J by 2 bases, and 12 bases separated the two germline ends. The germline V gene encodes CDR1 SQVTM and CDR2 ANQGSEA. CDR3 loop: CSVGGGVAYEQYF. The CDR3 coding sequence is TGCAGCGTTGGTGGCGGGGTCGCCTACGAGCAGTACTTC.

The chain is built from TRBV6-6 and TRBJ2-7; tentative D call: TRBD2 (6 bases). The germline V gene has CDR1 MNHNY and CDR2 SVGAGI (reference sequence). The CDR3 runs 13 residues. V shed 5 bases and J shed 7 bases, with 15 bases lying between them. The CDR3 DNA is TGTGCCAGCAGTCCCCCAGGTGGGGGGGAGCAGTACTTC. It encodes CASSPPGGGEQYF.

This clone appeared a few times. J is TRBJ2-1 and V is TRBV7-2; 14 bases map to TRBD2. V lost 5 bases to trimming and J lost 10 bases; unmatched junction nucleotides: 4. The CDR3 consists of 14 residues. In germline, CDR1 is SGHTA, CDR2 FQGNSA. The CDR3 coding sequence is TGTGCCAGCAGCCCGGGACTAGCGGGAGAAGAGCAGTTCTTC. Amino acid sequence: CASSPGLAGEEQFF.

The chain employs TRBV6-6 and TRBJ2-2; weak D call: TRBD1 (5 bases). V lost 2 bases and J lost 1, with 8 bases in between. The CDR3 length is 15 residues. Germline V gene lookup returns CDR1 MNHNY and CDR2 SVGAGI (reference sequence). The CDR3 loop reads CASSYRQKNTGELFF. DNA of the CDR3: TGTGCCAGCAGTTACAGACAGAAGAACACCGGGGAGCTGTTTTTT.

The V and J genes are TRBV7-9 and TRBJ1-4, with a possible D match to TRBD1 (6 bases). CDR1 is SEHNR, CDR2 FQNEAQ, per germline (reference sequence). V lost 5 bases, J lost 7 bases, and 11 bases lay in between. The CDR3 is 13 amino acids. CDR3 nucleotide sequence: TGTGCCAGCAGCCTGGACAGCGTTGAAAAACTGTTTTTT. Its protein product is CASSLDSVEKLFF.

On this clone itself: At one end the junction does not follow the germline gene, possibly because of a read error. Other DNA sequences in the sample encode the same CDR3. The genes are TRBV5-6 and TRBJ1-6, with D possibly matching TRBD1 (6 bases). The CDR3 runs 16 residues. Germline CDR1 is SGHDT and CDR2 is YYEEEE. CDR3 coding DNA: TGTGCCAGCGCAAGGAGGTCGACAGGCTATAATTCCCCCCTCCACTTT. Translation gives CASARRSTGYNSPLHF.

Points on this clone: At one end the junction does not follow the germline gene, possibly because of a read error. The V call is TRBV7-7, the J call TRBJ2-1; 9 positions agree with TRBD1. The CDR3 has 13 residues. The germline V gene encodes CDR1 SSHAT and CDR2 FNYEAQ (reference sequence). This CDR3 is CASSRDRVQEQFF. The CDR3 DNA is TGTGCTAGCAGCCGGGACAGGGTACAAGAGCAGTTCTTC.

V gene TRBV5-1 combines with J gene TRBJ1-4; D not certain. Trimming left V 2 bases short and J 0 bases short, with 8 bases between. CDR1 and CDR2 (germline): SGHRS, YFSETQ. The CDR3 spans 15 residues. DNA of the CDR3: TGCGCCAGCAGCTTTGACTCTGCAACTAATGAAAAACTGTTTTTT. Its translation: CASSFDSATNEKLFF.